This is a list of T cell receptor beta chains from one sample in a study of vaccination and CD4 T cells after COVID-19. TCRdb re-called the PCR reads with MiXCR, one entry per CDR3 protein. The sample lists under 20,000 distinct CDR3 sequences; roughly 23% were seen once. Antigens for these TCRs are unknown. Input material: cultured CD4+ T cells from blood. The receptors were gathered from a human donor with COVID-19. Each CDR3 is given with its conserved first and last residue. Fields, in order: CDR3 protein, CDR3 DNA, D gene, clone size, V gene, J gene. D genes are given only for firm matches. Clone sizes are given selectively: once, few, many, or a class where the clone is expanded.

CDR3aa: CASSVPDRVDGYTF; CDR3nt: TGCGCCAGCAGCGTACCGGACAGGGTAGATGGCTACACCTTC; d_gene: TRBD1; abundance: -; v_gene: TRBV5-1; j_gene: TRBJ1-2
CDR3aa: CASSLGARAVGEQYF; CDR3nt: TGTGCCAGCAGCTTAGGGGCTCGAGCGGTAGGCGAGCAGTACTTC; d_gene: -; abundance: -; v_gene: TRBV5-8; j_gene: TRBJ2-7
CDR3aa: CASSIPRGQSEAFF; CDR3nt: TGTGCCAGTAGTATTCCCAGGGGGCAAAGTGAAGCTTTCTTT; d_gene: TRBD1; abundance: few; v_gene: TRBV19; j_gene: TRBJ1-1
CDR3aa: CASRPRLKREQETQYF; CDR3nt: TGTGCCAGCAGGCCGCGACTAAAAAGAGAACAAGAGACCCAGTACTTC; d_gene: -; abundance: few; v_gene: TRBV7-6; j_gene: TRBJ2-5
CDR3aa: CASGGFQGNTAFF; CDR3nt: TGTGCCAGCGGGGGGTTCCAGGGAAATACAGCTTTCTTT; d_gene: -; abundance: -; v_gene: TRBV2; j_gene: TRBJ1-1
CDR3aa: CSARGSHEQYF; CDR3nt: TGCAGTGCTAGAGGAAGCCACGAGCAGTACTTC; d_gene: -; abundance: -; v_gene: TRBV20-1; j_gene: TRBJ2-7
CDR3aa: CSVEGSREQYF; CDR3nt: TGCAGCGTTGAAGGGTCTCGGGAGCAGTACTTC; d_gene: -; abundance: -; v_gene: TRBV29-1; j_gene: TRBJ2-7
CDR3aa: CASSRDRMNTEAFF; CDR3nt: TGTGCCAGTAGTAGGGACAGAATGAACACTGAAGCTTTCTTT; d_gene: TRBD1; abundance: few; v_gene: TRBV19; j_gene: TRBJ1-1
CDR3aa: CSASTSGSTDTQYF; CDR3nt: TGCAGTGCTAGTACTAGCGGGAGCACAGATACGCAGTATTTT; d_gene: TRBD2; abundance: -; v_gene: TRBV20-1; j_gene: TRBJ2-3
CDR3aa: CASSLAGDGAKNIQYF; CDR3nt: TGCGCCAGCAGCTTGGCGGGGGATGGAGCCAAAAACATTCAGTACTTC; d_gene: -; abundance: -; v_gene: TRBV5-1; j_gene: TRBJ2-4
CDR3aa: CASNPGGGSEQYF; CDR3nt: TGTGCCAGCAACCCTGGGGGGGGATCCGAGCAGTACTTC; d_gene: TRBD2; abundance: -; v_gene: TRBV7-6; j_gene: TRBJ2-7
CDR3aa: CASSEESGTNYGYTF; CDR3nt: TGTGCCAGCAGTGAGGAATCAGGGACTAACTATGGCTACACCTTC; d_gene: -; abundance: few; v_gene: TRBV2; j_gene: TRBJ1-2
CDR3aa: CAWQDRLNTEAFF; CDR3nt: TGTGCCTGGCAGGACAGGTTAAACACTGAAGCTTTCTTT; d_gene: TRBD1; abundance: -; v_gene: TRBV30; j_gene: TRBJ1-1
CDR3aa: CASSLAGGNSPLHF; CDR3nt: TGTGCCAGCAGCTTGGCAGGGGGAAATTCACCCCTCCACTTT; d_gene: TRBD1; abundance: few; v_gene: TRBV5-4; j_gene: TRBJ1-6
CDR3aa: CSARPSRGQETQYF; CDR3nt: TGCAGTGCGCGACCTAGCCGGGGTCAAGAGACCCAGTACTTC; d_gene: -; abundance: few; v_gene: TRBV20-1; j_gene: TRBJ2-5
CDR3aa: CASSLAGGGRDTQYF; CDR3nt: TGTGCCAGCAGCTTAGCAGGCGGGGGCCGGGATACGCAGTATTTT; d_gene: -; abundance: -; v_gene: TRBV11-3; j_gene: TRBJ2-3
CDR3aa: CSATRGFGASQHF; CDR3nt: TGCAGTGCCACCAGGGGGTTCGGGGCTTCCCAGCATTTT; d_gene: TRBD1; abundance: few; v_gene: TRBV20-1; j_gene: TRBJ1-5
CDR3aa: CASNAGRGENEQFF; CDR3nt: TGCGCCAGCAACGCGGGCAGGGGGGAGAATGAGCAGTTCTTC; d_gene: -; abundance: -; v_gene: TRBV5-1; j_gene: TRBJ2-1
CDR3aa: CASSNRRGGNEQYF; CDR3nt: TGTGCCAGTAGTAACCGTAGGGGGGGCAACGAGCAGTACTTC; d_gene: -; abundance: -; v_gene: TRBV19; j_gene: TRBJ2-7
CDR3aa: CASSLSQGDEKLFF; CDR3nt: TGTGCCAGCAGCTTAAGCCAGGGAGACGAAAAACTGTTTTTT; d_gene: -; abundance: few; v_gene: TRBV7-9; j_gene: TRBJ1-4
CDR3aa: CASSTTGWSYNSPLHF; CDR3nt: TGTGCCAGCAGTACTACAGGGTGGTCCTATAATTCACCCCTCCACTTT; d_gene: -; abundance: -; v_gene: TRBV27; j_gene: TRBJ1-6
CDR3aa: CASSYSKGKNQPQHF; CDR3nt: TGTGCCAGCAGTTACTCCAAAGGGAAAAATCAGCCCCAGCATTTT; d_gene: -; abundance: medium-sized; v_gene: TRBV6-5; j_gene: TRBJ1-5
CDR3aa: CASSQIPSTDTQYF; CDR3nt: TGTGCCAGCAGCCAGATCCCTAGCACAGATACGCAGTATTTT; d_gene: -; abundance: -; v_gene: TRBV11-2; j_gene: TRBJ2-3
CDR3aa: CASSIASYGYTF; CDR3nt: TGTGCCAGTAGTATTGCCAGTTACGGCTACACCTTC; d_gene: -; abundance: -; v_gene: TRBV19; j_gene: TRBJ1-2
CDR3aa: CATSRYVNSNQPQHF; CDR3nt: TGTGCCACCAGCAGATACGTGAATAGCAATCAGCCCCAGCATTTT; d_gene: -; abundance: medium-sized; v_gene: TRBV15; j_gene: TRBJ1-5
CDR3aa: CASSPRLAGGARAGTDTQYF; CDR3nt: TGTGCCAGCAGCCCGAGACTAGCGGGGGGCGCAAGGGCGGGCACAGATACGCAGTATTTT; d_gene: TRBD2; abundance: -; v_gene: TRBV9; j_gene: TRBJ2-3
CDR3aa: CASSSAGREQYF; CDR3nt: TGTGCCAGCAGTTCTGCAGGAAGAGAGCAGTACTTC; d_gene: -; abundance: few; v_gene: TRBV2; j_gene: TRBJ2-7
CDR3aa: CARGVGLAEQYF; CDR3nt: TGTGCCCGAGGGGTGGGGTTAGCCGAGCAGTACTTC; d_gene: -; abundance: few; v_gene: TRBV2; j_gene: TRBJ2-7
CDR3aa: CASSSLAFSTETQYF; CDR3nt: TGTGCCAGCAGTTCCCTGGCATTTAGCACAGAGACCCAGTACTTC; d_gene: -; abundance: -; v_gene: TRBV27; j_gene: TRBJ2-5
CDR3aa: CASSAGTGTSYNEQFF; CDR3nt: TGTGCCAGCAGTGCCGGGACAGGGACCTCCTACAATGAGCAGTTCTTC; d_gene: TRBD1; abundance: few; v_gene: TRBV2; j_gene: TRBJ2-1
CDR3aa: CASRGGDSGYGYTF; CDR3nt: TGTGCCAGCAGGGGAGGGGACAGCGGGTATGGCTACACCTTC; d_gene: TRBD1; abundance: medium-sized; v_gene: TRBV6-1; j_gene: TRBJ1-2